This is a list of T cell receptor beta chains from one sample in a study of high-grade serous ovarian cancer treatment subgroups. Some clones are missing from TCRdb's copy, which holds only in-frame ones; the method was immunoSEQ multiplex PCR. This sample has approximately 5,700 clones, with roughly 80% found just once. The sample taken for sequencing was tumor tissue. The source of these receptors is a human donor with high-grade serous ovarian cancer. CDR3s include the opening cysteine and the closing phenylalanine or tryptophan. The D gene is left open where the match is weak. Some rows have no size entry. The others give once, few or many, or a class for an expanded clone.

>-|TRBV20-1|TRBJ2-3|-
CSVRVADTQYF
TGCAGTGTCAGAGTGGCAGATACGCAGTATTTT
>TRBD2|TRBV28|TRBJ2-1|-
CASSLFVGGTSYNEQFF
TGTGCCAGCAGCCTTTTTGTGGGGGGGACTTCGTACAATGAGCAGTTCTTC
>-|TRBV4-2|TRBJ1-5|-
CASSQDGYSNQPQHF
TGTGCCAGCAGCCAAGACGGTTACAGCAATCAGCCCCAGCATTTT
>TRBD1|TRBV6-5|TRBJ2-7|-
CASSLRTGGLYEQYF
TGTGCCAGCAGTCTTCGGACAGGGGGGCTCTACGAGCAGTACTTC
>-|TRBV15|TRBJ2-7|-
CATSREGQGYEQYF
TGTGCCACCAGCAGAGAGGGGCAGGGCTACGAGCAGTACTTC
>-|TRBV2|TRBJ1-1|-
CATSYGGDEAFF
TGTGCCACCAGTTATGGGGGGGATGAAGCTTTCTTT
>-|TRBV5-5|TRBJ1-1|few
CASSLIWPADRNTEAFF
TGTGCCAGCAGCTTAATTTGGCCAGCCGACCGGAACACTGAAGCTTTCTTT
>-|TRBV14|TRBJ2-7|-
CASSLQGFNEQYF
TGTGCCAGCAGCCTTCAGGGGTTCAACGAGCAGTACTTC
>TRBD1|TRBV15|TRBJ2-2|-
CATSTGQGRAGEPFF
TGTGCCACCAGCACCGGACAGGGGAGGGCCGGGGAGCCGTTTTTT
>TRBD1|TRBV6-6|TRBJ1-1|-
CASSVDRATEAFF
TGTGCCAGCAGTGTGGACAGGGCCACTGAAGCTTTCTTT
>TRBD2|TRBV9|TRBJ2-5|-
CASSTQRGGLGTQYF
TGTGCCAGCAGCACTCAGCGGGGCGGCCTCGGGACCCAGTACTTC
>-|TRBV11-2|TRBJ1-4|-
CASSLDSDLRGLFF
TGTGCCAGCAGCTTAGATTCAGACCTCCGGGGACTGTTTTTT
>-|TRBV27|TRBJ1-6|once
CASSLRDSPLHF
TGTGCCAGCAGTTTACGGGATTCACCCCTCCACTTT
>TRBD1|TRBV28|TRBJ1-2|-
CASSPRDRGTEGYTF
TGTGCCAGCAGTCCCCGGGACAGGGGAACGGAGGGCTACACCTTC
>-|TRBV4-2|TRBJ1-2|-
CASSRGQGTDGYTF
TGTGCCAGCAGCCGGGGGCAGGGGACGGATGGCTACACCTTC
>-|TRBV4-1|TRBJ1-3|-
CASSQEPGVSGNTIYF
TGCGCCAGCAGCCAAGAGCCAGGCGTCTCTGGAAACACCATATATTTT
>-|TRBV5-6|TRBJ2-7|-
CASSLLEVYEQYF
TGTGCCAGCAGCTTGCTAGAAGTATACGAGCAGTACTTC
>-|TRBV4-1|TRBJ2-1|once
CASSQSDWVYNEQFF
TGCGCCAGCAGCCAAAGCGACTGGGTCTACAATGAGCAGTTCTTC
>-|TRBV7-9|TRBJ2-7|-
CASSFSGVTYEQYF
TGTGCCAGCAGCTTTTCGGGGGTCACCTACGAGCAGTACTTC
>-|TRBV2|TRBJ2-7|-
CASSYFGVDEQYF
TGTGCCAGTAGCTATTTCGGGGTGGACGAGCAGTACTTC
>-|TRBV10-3|TRBJ2-3|-
CAISPSDSTDTQYF
TGTGCCATCAGTCCTAGCGACTCGACGGATACGCAGTATTTT
>-|TRBV7-8|TRBJ1-5|-
CASSRGGLNQPQHF
TGTGCCAGCAGCCGCGGGGGGCTAAATCAGCCCCAGCATTTT
>TRBD2|TRBV25-1|TRBJ2-1|-
CASSNPAGASYNEQFF
TGTGCCAGCAGTAACCCAGCGGGGGCCTCTTACAATGAGCAGTTCTTC
>-|TRBV6-1|TRBJ1-1|-
CASSEWPETEAFF
TGTGCCAGCAGTGAATGGCCGGAGACTGAAGCTTTCTTT
>-|TRBV15|TRBJ2-7|-
CATSREVFSSYEQYF
TGTGCCACCAGCAGGGAGGTATTTAGCTCCTACGAGCAGTACTTC
>-|TRBV7-2|TRBJ1-5|-
CASSPYPGTNQPQHF
TGTGCCAGCAGCCCCTACCCAGGGACCAATCAGCCCCAGCATTTT
>-|TRBV11-2|TRBJ1-1|-
CASYSTEAFF
TGTGCCAGCTACAGCACTGAAGCTTTCTTT
>-|TRBV6-1|TRBJ2-7|-
CASSEFVTASYEQYF
TGTGCCAGCAGTGAATTCGTGACAGCCAGCTACGAGCAGTACTTC
>-|TRBV9|TRBJ2-1|-
CASSVVGSRNNEQFF
TGTGCCAGCAGCGTAGTCGGCAGCCGTAACAATGAGCAGTTCTTC
>-|TRBV6-5|TRBJ1-1|-
CASSGGGGGFEAFF
TGTGCCAGCAGCGGAGGGGGAGGGGGGTTTGAAGCTTTCTTT
>-|TRBV10-3|TRBJ2-2|-
CAARQSNTGELFF
TGTGCCGCCAGACAGTCGAACACCGGGGAGCTGTTTTTT
>-|TRBV5-4|TRBJ1-1|-
CASSLWTGNTEAFF
TGTGCCAGCAGCCTCTGGACCGGGAACACTGAAGCTTTCTTT
>-|TRBV27|TRBJ1-4|-
CASKRGGSNEKLFF
TGTGCCAGCAAACGGGGCGGCTCTAATGAAAAACTGTTTTTT
>-|TRBV4-2|TRBJ1-1|-
CASSQDGIRPNTEAFF
TGTGCCAGCAGCCAAGATGGAATAAGACCGAACACTGAAGCTTTCTTT
>-|TRBV10-3|TRBJ1-2|few
CAISESAANYGYTF
TGTGCCATCAGTGAGTCGGCAGCTAACTATGGCTACACCTTC
>-|TRBV6-4|TRBJ2-3|-
CASSDSGGATDTQYF
TGTGCCAGCAGTGACTCGGGGGGGGCCACAGATACGCAGTATTTT
>TRBD1|TRBV2|TRBJ1-1|-
CASSETGGNTEAFF
TGTGCCAGCAGTGAGACAGGGGGAAACACTGAAGCTTTCTTT
>-|TRBV7-9|TRBJ1-2|-
CASWVSGDYGYTF
TGTGCCAGCTGGGTATCTGGGGACTATGGCTACACCTTC
>TRBD2|TRBV12-5|TRBJ2-5|-
CASGLTWTSGGQETQYF
TGTGCTAGTGGTTTGACCTGGACTAGCGGGGGTCAAGAGACCCAGTACTTC
>-|TRBV18|TRBJ2-5|-
CASSQTAYQETQYF
TGTGCCAGCTCCCAAACAGCTTACCAAGAGACCCAGTACTTC
>-|TRBV30|TRBJ2-3|-
CASPLGQGSYTQYF
TGTGCCTCCCCCCTAGGGCAGGGGAGTTATACGCAGTATTTT
>-|TRBV12-5|TRBJ1-5|once
CASGFNQPQHF
TGTGCTAGTGGTTTCAATCAGCCCCAGCATTTT
>-|TRBV29-1|TRBJ2-7|-
CSVLGTRDSYEQYF
TGCAGCGTTCTTGGGACCAGGGACTCCTACGAGCAGTACTTC
>-|TRBV12-5|TRBJ1-1|-
CASGLEVNTEAFF
TGTGCTAGTGGTTTGGAGGTTAACACTGAAGCTTTCTTT
>-|TRBV19|TRBJ2-3|-
CASSIDRRADTQYF
TGTGCCAGTAGTATAGACAGGAGGGCAGATACGCAGTATTTT
>TRBD1|TRBV28|TRBJ1-5|-
CASSLVSGQDEHF
TGTGCCAGCAGTTTGGTCTCCGGACAGGATGAGCATTTT
>-|TRBV5-4|TRBJ1-2|once
CASTQNRADYGYTF
TGTGCCAGCACCCAAAATCGGGCTGACTATGGCTACACCTTC
>TRBD1|TRBV28|TRBJ2-3|-
CASSLDRGSIGGTQYF
TGTGCCAGCAGTCTAGACAGGGGGAGTATTGGAGGTACGCAGTATTTT
>TRBD1|TRBV28|TRBJ1-2|-
CASNTGQFYGYTF
TGTGCCAGCAATACGGGACAGTTCTATGGCTACACCTTC
>TRBD1|TRBV5-1|TRBJ2-7|-
CASSLASGTGSEQYF
TGCGCCAGCAGCTTGGCCTCAGGGACAGGGAGCGAGCAGTACTTC
>-|TRBV11-2|TRBJ1-4|-
CASSPRRGGEKLFF
TGTGCCAGCAGCCCCAGAAGAGGTGGGGAAAAACTGTTTTTT
>-|TRBV6-5|TRBJ1-5|-
CASSGKGYQPQHF
TGTGCCAGCTCCGGGAAAGGGTATCAGCCCCAGCATTTT
>TRBD2|TRBV2|TRBJ2-7|-
CASRGTSYEQYF
TGTGCCAGCAGAGGGACTAGCTACGAGCAGTACTTC
>TRBD2|TRBV6-1|TRBJ2-3|-
CASSDEAGVTDTQYF
TGTGCCAGCAGTGACGAAGCGGGGGTCACAGATACGCAGTATTTT
>-|TRBV10-3|TRBJ2-7|once
CAISDPGEGGYEQYF
TGTGCCATCAGTGATCCAGGGGAAGGCGGCTACGAGCAGTACTTC
>-|TRBV11-3|TRBJ1-6|-
CASSLNNSPLHF
TGTGCCAGCAGCTTAAACAATTCACCCCTCCACTTT
>-|TRBV19|TRBJ1-2|-
CASSPPQTYYGYTF
TGTGCCAGTAGTCCGCCACAGACCTACTATGGCTACACCTTC